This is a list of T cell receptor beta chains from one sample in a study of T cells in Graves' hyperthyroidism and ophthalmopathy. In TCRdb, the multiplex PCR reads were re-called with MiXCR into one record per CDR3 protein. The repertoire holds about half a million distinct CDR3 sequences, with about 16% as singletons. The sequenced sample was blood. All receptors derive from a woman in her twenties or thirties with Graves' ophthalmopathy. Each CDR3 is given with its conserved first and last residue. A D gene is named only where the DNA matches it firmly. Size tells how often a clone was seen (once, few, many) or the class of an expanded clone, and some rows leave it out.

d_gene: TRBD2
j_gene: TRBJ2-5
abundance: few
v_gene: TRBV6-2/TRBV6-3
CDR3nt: TGTGCCAGCAGTTACCCCGGACATTTTCTAGCGGGAGGCTGGGAGACCCAGTACTTC
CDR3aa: CASSYPGHFLAGGWETQYF

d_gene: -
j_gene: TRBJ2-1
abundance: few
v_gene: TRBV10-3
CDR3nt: TGTGCCATCAGTGAATCACCAACTAGACAGACATACAATGAGCAGTTCTTC
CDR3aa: CAISESPTRQTYNEQFF

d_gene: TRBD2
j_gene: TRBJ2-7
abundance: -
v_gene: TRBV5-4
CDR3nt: TGTGCCAGCAGCGCCGAGGGTCTAGCGGGGAGTCCGGGCGAGCAGTACTTC
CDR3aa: CASSAEGLAGSPGEQYF

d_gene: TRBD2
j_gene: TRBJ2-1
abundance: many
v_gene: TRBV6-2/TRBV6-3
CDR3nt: TGTGCCAGCAGTTACTCGACAAGCGGGAGTGGATATGACAATGAGCAGTTCTTC
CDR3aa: CASSYSTSGSGYDNEQFF

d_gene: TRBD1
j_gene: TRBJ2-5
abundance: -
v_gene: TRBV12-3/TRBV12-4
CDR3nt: TGTGCCAGCAGTTTAGCCAGGGGGCGCGAGGGGACCCAGTACTTC
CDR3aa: CASSLARGREGTQYF

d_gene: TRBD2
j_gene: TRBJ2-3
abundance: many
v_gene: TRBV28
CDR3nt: TGTGCCAGCAGTGCCCCACTAGCGGGTTCTACAGATACGCAGTATTTT
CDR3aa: CASSAPLAGSTDTQYF

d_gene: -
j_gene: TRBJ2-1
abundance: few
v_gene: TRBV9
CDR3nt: TGTGCCAGCAGCCCTCTCCTACGGGACTACAATGAGCAGTTCTTC
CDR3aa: CASSPLLRDYNEQFF

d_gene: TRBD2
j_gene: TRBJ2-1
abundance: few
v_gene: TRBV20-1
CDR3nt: TGCAGTGCGATTCCCTTTAGCGGGTTCTACAATGAGCAGTTCTTC
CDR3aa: CSAIPFSGFYNEQFF

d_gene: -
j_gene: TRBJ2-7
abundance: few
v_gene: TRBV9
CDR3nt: TGTGCCAGCAGCGTATCTGGAGGGGAGCAGTACTTC
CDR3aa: CASSVSGGEQYF

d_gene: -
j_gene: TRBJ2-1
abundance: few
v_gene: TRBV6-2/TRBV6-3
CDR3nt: TGTGCCAGCCTGGATCCATTTCGTGAGCAGTTCTTC
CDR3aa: CASLDPFREQFF

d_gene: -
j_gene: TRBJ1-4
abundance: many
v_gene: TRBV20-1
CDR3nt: TGCAGTGCTAGATTCAGTAATCAATGGGAAAAACTGTTTTTT
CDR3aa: CSARFSNQWEKLFF

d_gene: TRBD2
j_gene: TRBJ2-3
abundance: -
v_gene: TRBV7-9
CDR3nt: TGTGCCAGCAGCCCACGACTGACTAGCGGACGCACAGATACGCAGTATTTT
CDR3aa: CASSPRLTSGRTDTQYF

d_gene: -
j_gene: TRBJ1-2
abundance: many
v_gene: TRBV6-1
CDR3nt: TGTGCCAGCAGTTTTAGGGCGGTCGATGGCTACACCTTC
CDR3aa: CASSFRAVDGYTF

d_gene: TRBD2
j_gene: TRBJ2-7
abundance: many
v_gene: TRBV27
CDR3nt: TGTGCCAGCAGTTTCCGGGAGGGAAGCTCCTACGAGCAGTACTTC
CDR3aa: CASSFREGSSYEQYF

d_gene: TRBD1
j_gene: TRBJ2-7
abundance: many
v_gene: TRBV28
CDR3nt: TGTGCCAGCAGTTTGTCGGGACAGACCTACGAGCAGTACTTC
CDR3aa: CASSLSGQTYEQYF

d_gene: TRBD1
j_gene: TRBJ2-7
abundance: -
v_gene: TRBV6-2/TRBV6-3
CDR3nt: TGTGCCAGCAGCCATCCGGGACAGCTTTACGAGCAGTACTTC
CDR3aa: CASSHPGQLYEQYF

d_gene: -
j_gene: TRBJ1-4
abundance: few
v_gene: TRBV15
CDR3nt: TGTGCCACCGGGGGGGATTGGAATGAAAAACTGTTTTTT
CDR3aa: CATGGDWNEKLFF

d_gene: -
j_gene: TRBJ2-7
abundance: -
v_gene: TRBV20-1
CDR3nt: TGCAGTGTTGCTCGCTCCGAGCAGTACTTC
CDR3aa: CSVARSEQYF

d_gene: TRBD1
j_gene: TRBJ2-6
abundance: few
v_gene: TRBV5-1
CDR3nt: TGCGCCAGCAGCCTGGACGAACAGGGGGCGTACTTTGAATTGAGGGGGGCCAACGTCCTGACTTTC
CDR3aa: CASSLDEQGAYFELRGANVLTF

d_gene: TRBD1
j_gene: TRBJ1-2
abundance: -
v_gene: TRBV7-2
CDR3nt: TGTGCCAGCAGCTTAGCGACAGGGACCCATGGCTACACCTTC
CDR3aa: CASSLATGTHGYTF

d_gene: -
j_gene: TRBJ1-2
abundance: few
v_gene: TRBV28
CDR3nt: TGTGCCAGCAGTTTAAAAGGGACCTATGGCTACACCTTC
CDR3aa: CASSLKGTYGYTF

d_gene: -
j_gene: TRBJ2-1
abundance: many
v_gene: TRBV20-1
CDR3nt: TGCAGTGCTAGAGATGGAGGCGGGGATAGCTCCTACAATGAGCAGTTCTTC
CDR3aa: CSARDGGGDSSYNEQFF

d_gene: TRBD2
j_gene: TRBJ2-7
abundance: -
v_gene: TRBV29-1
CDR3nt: TGCAGCGCCGCCGGGGGGCCGCCGGGACTAGCGCAAACCTACGAGCAGTACTTC
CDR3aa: CSAAGGPPGLAQTYEQYF

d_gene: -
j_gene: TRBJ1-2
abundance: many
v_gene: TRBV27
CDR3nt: TGTGCCAGCAGTTTATCCCCGGGGTCCGGCTACACCTTC
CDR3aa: CASSLSPGSGYTF

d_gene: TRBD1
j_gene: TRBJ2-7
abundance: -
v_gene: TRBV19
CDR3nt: TGTGCCAGTAGTGTCCTATACGGACAGGCTCGCTACGAGCAGTACTTC
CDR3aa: CASSVLYGQARYEQYF

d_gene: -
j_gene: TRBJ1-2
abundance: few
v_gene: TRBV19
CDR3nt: TGTGCCAGTAGTATAGGACAGAGCATATCTGGCTACACCTTC
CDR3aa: CASSIGQSISGYTF

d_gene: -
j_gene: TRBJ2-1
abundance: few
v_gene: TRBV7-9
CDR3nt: TGTGCCAGCAGGGAGAGTGTCGGCTACAATGAGCAGTTCTTC
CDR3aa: CASRESVGYNEQFF

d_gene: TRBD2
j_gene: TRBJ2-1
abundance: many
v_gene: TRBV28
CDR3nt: TGTGCCAGCAGTCCTCTTTCCTTAGCGGGAGGGCCATTTTACAATGAGCAGTTCTTC
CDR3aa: CASSPLSLAGGPFYNEQFF

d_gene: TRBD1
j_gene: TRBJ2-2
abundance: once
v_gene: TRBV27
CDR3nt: TGTGCCAGCGGAACAGGGGGCCTCACCGGGGAGCTGTTTTTT
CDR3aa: CASGTGGLTGELFF

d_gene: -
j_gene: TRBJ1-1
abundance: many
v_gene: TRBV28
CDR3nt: TGTGCCAGCAGTACAATCGGTCTCCGCAAACGCACTGAAGCTTTCTTT
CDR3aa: CASSTIGLRKRTEAFF

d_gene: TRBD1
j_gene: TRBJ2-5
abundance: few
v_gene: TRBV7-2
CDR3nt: TGTGCCAGCAGCCCTCTGGACGGGACAGGGGGCCAAGAGACCCAGTACTTC
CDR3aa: CASSPLDGTGGQETQYF

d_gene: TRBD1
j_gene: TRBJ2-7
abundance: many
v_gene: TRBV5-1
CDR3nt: TGCGCCAGCAGCGTTACAGGGGAGTCCTACGAGCAGTACTTC
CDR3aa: CASSVTGESYEQYF

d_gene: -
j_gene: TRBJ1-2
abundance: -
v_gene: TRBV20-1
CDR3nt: TGCAGTGCTACCCAGGGGAAGAATGGCTACACCTTC
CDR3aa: CSATQGKNGYTF

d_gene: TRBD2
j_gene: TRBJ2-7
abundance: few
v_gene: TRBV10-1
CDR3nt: TGCGCCAGCAGTGGACCTTCAGGTAGCGGGAGTTCGCGGGAGCAGTACTTC
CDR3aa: CASSGPSGSGSSREQYF

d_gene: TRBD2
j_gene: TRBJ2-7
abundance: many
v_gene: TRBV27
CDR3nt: TGTGCCAGCAGACCCCTAGCGGGGGGGACCTACGAGCAGTACTTC
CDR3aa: CASRPLAGGTYEQYF

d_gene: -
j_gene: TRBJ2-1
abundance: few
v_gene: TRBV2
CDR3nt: TGTGCCAGCAGACCCCTTCTAGCTCCCCCCCACAATGAGCAGTTCTTC
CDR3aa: CASRPLLAPPHNEQFF

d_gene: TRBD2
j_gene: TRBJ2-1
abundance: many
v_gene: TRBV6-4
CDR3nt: TGTGCCAGCAGTGCCGGGACTAGCGGCAATGAGCAGTTCTTC
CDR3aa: CASSAGTSGNEQFF

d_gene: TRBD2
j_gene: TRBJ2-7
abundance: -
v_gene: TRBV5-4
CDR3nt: TGTGCCAGCAGCCCCGCGGGAGGAAGCTCCTACGAGCAGTACTTC
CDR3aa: CASSPAGGSSYEQYF

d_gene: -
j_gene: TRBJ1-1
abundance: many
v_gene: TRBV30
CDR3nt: TGTGCCTGGAGTCAAGGGGTTAACACTGAAGCTTTCTTT
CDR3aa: CAWSQGVNTEAFF

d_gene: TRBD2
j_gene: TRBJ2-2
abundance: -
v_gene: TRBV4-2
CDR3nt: TGTGCCAGCAGCCCCCCGGGACTAGCGGGAGGCCCGGGCGGGGAGCTGTTTTTT
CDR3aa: CASSPPGLAGGPGGELFF